This TCR beta chain stems from a study of neurological immune-mediated disorders. PBMCs stored at -80 C, numbering 2 million, were the origin of the unsorted libraries. Notes on the study in general: The greatest TCR clonal expansion occurred in HTLV-1-associated myelopathy and the least in multiple sclerosis, which fell below healthy controls.

This CDR3 has 12 residues. Germline CDR1 MDHEN, CDR2 SYDVKM. The germline V and J ends were trimmed by 5 bases and 5 bases, with 8 bases remaining between them. MiXCR, run by TCRdb on the 5' RACE reads, gives a single entry per CDR3 protein. Here the sample spans 87,000 or so distinct CDR3 sequences, under 4.5% being singletons. This clonotype has at least ten counts. What it recognizes is unknown. This receptor was identified in a woman between 45 and 60 years old with multiple sclerosis. Sequencing was done on a sample of PBMCs. The rearrangement joins TRBV28 to TRBJ2-3; D not certain. The CDR3 coding sequence is TGTGCCAGCAGTGCGGATCGAGATACGCAGTATTTT. Translating it yields CASSADRDTQYF.